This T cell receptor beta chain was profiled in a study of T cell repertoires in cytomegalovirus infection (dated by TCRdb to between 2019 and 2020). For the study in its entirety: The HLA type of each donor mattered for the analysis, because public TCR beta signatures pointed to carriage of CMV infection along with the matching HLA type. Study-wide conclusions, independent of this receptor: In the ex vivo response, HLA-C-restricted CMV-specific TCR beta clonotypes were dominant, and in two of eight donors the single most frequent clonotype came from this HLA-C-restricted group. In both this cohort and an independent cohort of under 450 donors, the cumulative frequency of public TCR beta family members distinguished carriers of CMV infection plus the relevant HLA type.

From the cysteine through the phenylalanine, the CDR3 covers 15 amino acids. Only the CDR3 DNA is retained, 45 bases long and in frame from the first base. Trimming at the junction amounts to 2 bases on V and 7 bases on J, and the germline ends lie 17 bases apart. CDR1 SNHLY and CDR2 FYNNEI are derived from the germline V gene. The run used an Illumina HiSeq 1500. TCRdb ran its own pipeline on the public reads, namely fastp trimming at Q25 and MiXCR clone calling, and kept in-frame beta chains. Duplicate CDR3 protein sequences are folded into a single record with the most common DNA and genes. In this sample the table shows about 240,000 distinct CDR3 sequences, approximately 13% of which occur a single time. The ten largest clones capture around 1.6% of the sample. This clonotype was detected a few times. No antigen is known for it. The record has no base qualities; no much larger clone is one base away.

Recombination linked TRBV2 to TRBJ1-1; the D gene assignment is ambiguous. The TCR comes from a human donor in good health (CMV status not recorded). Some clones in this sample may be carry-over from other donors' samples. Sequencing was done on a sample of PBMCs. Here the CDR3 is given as CASSETPVGLGEAFF. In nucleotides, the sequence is TGTGCCAGCAGTGAAACGCCAGTCGGGCTTGGTGAAGCTTTCTTT.